This TCR beta chain was sequenced during a study of cytomegalovirus exposure and HLA in healthy donors. Points from the study as a whole: When analyzed later, the rates of TCR association showed variation by HLA locus, with DRB1 the most and HLA-C the fewest. A previous analysis found most TCR beta V segments productive roughly 87% or roughly 30% of the time.

Regarding this clone: Its specificity is not known.

Germline values: CDR1 SGHDN, CDR2 FVKESK. This CDR3 comprises 21 residues. The V gene lost 3 bases and the J gene lost 0 bases, with 27 bases spanning the gap. The study ran its PCR with 60 Vbeta and 13 Jbeta primers. The protocol was immunoSEQ multiplex PCR, while the TCRdb copy is restricted to in-frame clones and leaves out a portion. The repertoire holds 150,000 to 200,000 clones, with more than 75% as singletons. Sample: PBMCs. This TCR derives from a girl younger than two in good health and CMV-seronegative. The J gene is TRBJ2-4, the V gene TRBV14, with D perhaps TRBD1 (6 bases). CDR3 residues: CASSQGDSVLGGELAKNIQYF. CDR3 sequence (DNA): TGTGCCAGCAGCCAGGGTGACAGCGTCCTTGGGGGCGAACTAGCCAAAAACATTCAGTACTTC.